Listed here are 16 T cell receptor beta chains from one sample, sequenced in a study of blood T cell repertoires in COVID-19. Using immunoSEQ multiplex PCR, the repertoire was profiled, and TCRdb retains in-frame clones only, with some absent. Among about 210,000 clones listed, 80% to 90% were seen once. The sequencing input was peripheral blood. Every receptor here comes from a woman aged 80 or over with COVID-19, enrolled during active disease.

This chain uses TRBV4-2 with TRBJ1-4, with D uncertain. V was pared by 1 base and J by 4 bases, with 7 bases between. Germline CDR1 is LGHNA and CDR2 is YNFKEQ. This CDR3 is 14 amino acids long. This CDR3 reads CASSQGQDNEKLFF. The CDR3 DNA reads as TGTGCCAGCAGCCAAGGGCAGGATAATGAAAAACTGTTTTTT.

This clone appeared a few times. V usage is TRBV29-1 and J usage is TRBJ2-7; 7 bases match TRBD2. Unmatched junction bases numbered 4, after V lost 1 base and J lost 7 bases. The CDR3 is 12 residues long. Germline CDR1 SQVTM, CDR2 ANQGSEA. The CDR3 region has the DNA TGCAGCGTTGAAGGGACTAGTGGAGAGCAGTACTTC. Residues: CSVEGTSGEQYF.

V usage is TRBV28 and J usage is TRBJ2-2, with a weak D call TRBD1 (5 bases). The V gene lost 1 base and the J gene lost 5 bases, with 14 bases spanning the gap. The CDR3 runs 16 residues. CDR1 is MDHEN and CDR2 is SYDVKM in the germline V gene. The CDR3 sequence: CASSLFSQGRTGELFF. The DNA of the CDR3 is TGTGCCAGCAGTTTATTTTCGCAGGGAAGGACCGGGGAGCTGTTTTTT. The variable domain in full, completed from reference TRBV28 and TRBJ2-2, reads DVKVTQSSRYLVKRTGEKVFLECVQDMDHENMFWYRQDPGLGLRLIYFSYDVKMKEKGDIPEGYSVSREKKERFSLILESASTNQTSMYLCASSLFSQGRTGELFFGEGSRLTVL.

The chain uses TRBV7-9 and TRBJ2-3, with D possibly matching TRBD2 (7 bases). Germline CDR1 reads SEHNR; CDR2 reads FQNEAQ (reference sequence). V dropped 2 bases and J dropped 2 bases, with 23 bases sitting between them. This CDR3 is 19 amino acids long. The CDR3 reads CASSLRGGPGTTTTDTQYF. The CDR3 DNA is TGTGCCAGCAGCTTAAGGGGGGGCCCCGGGACTACTACCACAGATACGCAGTATTTT.

The gene calls are TRBV9 and TRBJ1-1; the D is unclear. V was trimmed by 2 bases and J by 10 bases, leaving 18 bases between them. This CDR3 is built from 14 residues. Germline values: CDR1 SGDLS, CDR2 YYNGEE. The CDR3 region has the DNA TGTGCCAGCAGCGTTGCTGGTACTATGCCCACAGCTTTCTTT. Translated, it gives CASSVAGTMPTAFF. The full variable domain, completed using reference TRBV9 and TRBJ1-1, is DSGVTQTPKHLITATGQRVTLRCSPRSGDLSVYWYQQSLDQGLQFLIQYYNGEERAKGNILERFSAQQFPDLHSELNLSSLELGDSALYFCASSVAGTMPTAFFGQGTRLTVV.

This clone has just one count. This chain connects TRBV11-2 to TRBJ2-7; possibly TRBD2 for D (5 bases). Deletions cut 1 base from V and 3 bases from J, with 10 bases between. This CDR3 is 14 amino acids long. Per germline, CDR1 SGHAT and CDR2 FQNNGV. As DNA, the CDR3 is TGTGCCAGCAGCTTAGCTTTGGGAGACTACGAGCAGTACGTC. Translated: CASSLALGDYEQYV.

V is TRBV28 and J is TRBJ1-2; D not certain. The CDR3 has 11 residues. Trimming cost V 4 bases and J 5 bases, with 5 bases left between them. The germline V gene encodes CDR1 MDHEN and CDR2 SYDVKM. CDR3 in DNA: TGTGCCAGCAGTTCTCCTTATGGCTACACCTTC. The encoded protein is CASSSPYGYTF.

For the CDR3, the DNA is TGTGCCAGCACCCGGGACACGTATGGCTACACCTTC. This gives the protein CASTRDTYGYTF. The chain links TRBV6-6 to TRBJ1-2, with D maybe TRBD1 (6 bases). Trimming took 7 bases from V and 5 from J, leaving 11 bases between them. CDR1 and CDR2 (germline): MNHNY, SVGAGI (reference sequence). This CDR3 contains 12 residues.

This clone was counted only a few times. The chain combines TRBV7-8 with TRBJ2-1; 7 bases are a match to TRBD2. Germline loops: CDR1 SGHVS, CDR2 FQNEAQ. This CDR3 spans 16 amino acids. The J segment lost 5 bases and the V segment lost 0 bases, leaving 7 bases of the junction unmatched. This CDR3 reads CASSLAAASGNNEQFF. CDR3 nucleotide sequence: TGTGCCAGCAGCTTAGCGGCGGCTAGCGGAAACAATGAGCAGTTCTTC.

Here the CDR3 DNA reads TGTGCCAGCAGCACAGGGGCTGGGGCCAACGTCCTGACTTTC. Encoded protein: CASSTGAGANVLTF. This chain links TRBV28 with TRBJ2-6; 7 bases fit TRBD1. Germline V lookup: CDR1 MDHEN, CDR2 SYDVKM. The CDR3 covers 14 residues. Trimming cost V 6 bases and J 2 bases; bases outside gene matches: 1.

The genes are TRBV30 and TRBJ1-6, with 9 positions matching TRBD1. Germline lookup yields CDR1 GTSNPN and CDR2 SVGIG (reference sequence). The CDR3 length is 17 residues. The V and J ends lost 5 bases and 4 bases, in that order; junction bases with no gene match: 12. DNA of the CDR3: TGTGCCTGGGGGTCAGGACAGGGGACATTATATAATTCACCCCTCCACTTT. Protein sequence: CAWGSGQGTLYNSPLHF.

The chain joins TRBV14 to TRBJ1-6; D remains ambiguous. The V gene lost 0 bases and the J gene lost 10 bases, with 10 bases spanning the gap. CDR1 and CDR2 from the germline V gene are SGHDN and FVKESK. This CDR3 region has 14 residues. The CDR3 coding sequence is TGTGCCAGCAGCCAAGACCCGGGTCGCTCACCCCTCCACTTT. This encodes CASSQDPGRSPLHF.

This clone was seen only a few times. V gene TRBV2 combines with J gene TRBJ2-7; perhaps TRBD1 as D (6 bases). The ends were cut back, 5 bases at V and 1 base at J, with 9 bases in the middle. Germline loops: CDR1 SNHLY, CDR2 FYNNEI. The CDR3 is 13 amino acids. As DNA, the CDR3 is TGTGCCAGCAGTCCGCAGGGGTCCTACGAGCAGTACTTC. It is translated as CASSPQGSYEQYF.

In this sample, this clone turned up a few times. The V gene is TRBV6-5, the J gene TRBJ1-1; 8 positions match TRBD1. After removal of 6 bases from V and 1 base from J, the junction contained 7 bases not matched to a gene. This CDR3 contains 15 residues. Germline V gives CDR1 MNHEY, CDR2 SVGAGI. The CDR3 region is CASSLLDRANTEAFF. The CDR3 DNA is TGTGCCAGCAGCCTATTGGACAGGGCGAACACTGAAGCTTTCTTT.

A few counts support this clone. The CDR3 reads CATSDTGPSGNTIYF. CDR3 DNA sequence: TGTGCCACCAGTGATACAGGCCCCTCTGGAAACACCATATATTTT. The V and J genes are TRBV24-1 and TRBJ1-3; D might be TRBD1 (5 bases). The germline gives CDR1 KGHDR, CDR2 SFDVKD. CDR3 length: 15 residues. Deletions cut 3 bases from V and 0 bases from J, with 8 bases between.

V is TRBV3-1 (or the pseudogene TRBV3-2) and J is TRBJ1-4; no firm D call. V lost 1 base and J 0 bases, leaving 12 bases between the germline ends. Germline-derived CDR1 and CDR2 are LGHDT and YNNKEL (reference sequence). This CDR3 comprises 17 residues. CDR3 sequence: CASSQGSTPPTNEKLFF. In DNA, the CDR3 is TGTGCCAGCAGCCAAGGGAGTACACCCCCAACTAATGAAAAACTGTTTTTT.